This T cell receptor (beta chain) was sequenced during a study of CD8 T cells in ankylosing spondylitis. The CDR3 loop spans 12 amino acids. Trimming stripped 5 bases from V and 7 bases from J, with 11 bases between. Germline V gene data show CDR1 as SGHTA and CDR2 as FQGNSA. Findings and caveats of the study: Within peripheral blood, clones linked to disease were CD8+ and relatively rare. Reactive arthritis synovial fluid and blood previously showed some of these motif variants. Apparently characteristic of ankylosing spondylitis blood was a TCR beta motif (about eight highly homologous variants). In ankylosing spondylitis patients, matched synovial fluid reportedly showed significant enrichment of disease-linked clones.

TCRdb reanalysed the 5' RACE reads using MiXCR and keeps one entry per CDR3 protein. Of some 840,000 distinct CDR3 sequences in the sample, about 11% are singletons; the top ten hold less than 0.65%. This clonotype was found once. Its matching antigen is unknown. This clonotype originated in a male donor with ankylosing spondylitis. The chain recombines TRBV7-2 with TRBJ2-5; D remains ambiguous. What was sequenced was blood, either unsorted or a sorted T cell fraction (not recorded which). CDR3 protein: CASSPRRWTQYF. The CDR3 DNA sequence: TGTGCCAGCAGCCCCCGACGTTGGACCCAGTACTTC.